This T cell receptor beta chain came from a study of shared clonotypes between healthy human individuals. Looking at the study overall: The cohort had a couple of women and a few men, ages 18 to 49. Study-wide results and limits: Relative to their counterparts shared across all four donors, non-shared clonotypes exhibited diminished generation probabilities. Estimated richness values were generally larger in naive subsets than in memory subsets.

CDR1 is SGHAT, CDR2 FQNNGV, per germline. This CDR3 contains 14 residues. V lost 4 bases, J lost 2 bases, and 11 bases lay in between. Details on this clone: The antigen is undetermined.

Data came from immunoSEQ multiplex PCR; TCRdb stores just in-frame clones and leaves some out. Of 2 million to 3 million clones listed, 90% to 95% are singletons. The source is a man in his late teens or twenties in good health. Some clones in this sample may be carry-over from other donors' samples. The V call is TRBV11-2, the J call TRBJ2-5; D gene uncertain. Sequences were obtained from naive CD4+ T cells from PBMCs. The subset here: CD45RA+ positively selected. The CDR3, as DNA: TGTGCCAGCAGCTACCGAGGCTCGCAAGAGACCCAGTACTTC. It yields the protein CASSYRGSQETQYF.